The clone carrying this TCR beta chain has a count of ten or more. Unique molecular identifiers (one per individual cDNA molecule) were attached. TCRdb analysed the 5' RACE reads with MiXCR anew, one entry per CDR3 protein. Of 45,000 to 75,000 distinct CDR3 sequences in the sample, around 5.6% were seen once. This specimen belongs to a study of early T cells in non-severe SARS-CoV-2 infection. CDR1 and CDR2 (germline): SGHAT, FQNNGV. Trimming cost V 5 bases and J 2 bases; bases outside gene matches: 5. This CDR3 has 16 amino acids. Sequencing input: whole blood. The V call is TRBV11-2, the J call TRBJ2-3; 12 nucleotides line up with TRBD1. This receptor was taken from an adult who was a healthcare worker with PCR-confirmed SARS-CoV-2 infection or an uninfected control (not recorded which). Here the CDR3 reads CASSLGTGGDTDTQYF. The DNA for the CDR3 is TGTGCCAGCAGCCTAGGGACAGGGGGCGACACAGATACGCAGTATTTT.